Detailed here is one T cell receptor (beta chain). Its antigen is not known. Libraries were prepared by immunoSEQ multiplex PCR; TCRdb keeps only in-frame clonotypes and omits some of them. The profile shows 440,000 or so clones, about 88% of them singletons. Treatment of the sample: over 15 received Ad26.COV2.S at low or high dose, single or two shots; five or six received placebo; per-sample allocation not given. Samples came from day 63 after the first vaccine or placebo injection. This record comes from a study of Ad26.COV2.S vaccination and SARS-CoV-2 variants. Whole-study results and caveats: Vaccine recipients posted higher spike-specific TCR breadth than their placebo counterparts. A substantial breadth of spike-specific CD8+ and CD4+ T cell responses after vaccination has been reported.

V lost 5 bases and J 11 bases, leaving 13 bases between the germline ends. The length of the CDR3 is 12 residues. The chain combines TRBV12-3 or TRBV12-4 with TRBJ1-5; D gene uncertain. The receptor was derived from a person between 18 and 65 years old who received the Ad26.COV2.S COVID-19 vaccine or a placebo. Sequenced material: peripheral blood, taken in a trial of Ad26.COV2.S vaccine versus placebo. The CDR3 nucleotides read TGTGCCAGCAGTGCCGCTCTTCAAGCCCAGCATTTT. The encoded protein is CASSAALQAQHF.